This entry lists 5 T cell receptor beta chains sequenced from one sample in a study of technical replicates of blood from a few donors. Produced via immunoSEQ multiplex PCR; TCRdb's table is partial and in-frame only. The sample includes roughly 80,000 clones, over 90% seen only once; the top ten take 0.37%. Material: T cells isolated from PBMCs. The receptors here all came from a human donor in good health.

V usage is TRBV5-1 and J usage is TRBJ1-4, with D possibly TRBD1 on 5 matching bases. This CDR3 is built from 15 residues. Trimming removed 1 base from V and 7 bases from J, with 14 bases in between. Germline lookup yields CDR1 SGHRS and CDR2 YFSETQ. This CDR3 is CASSLKGPGIEKLFF. DNA for the CDR3: TGCGCCAGCAGCTTGAAGGGGCCCGGAATTGAAAAACTGTTTTTT.

This chain uses TRBV6-4 with TRBJ2-1, with D possibly matching TRBD2 (6 bases). Trimming removed 2 bases at V and 6 bases at J, with 8 bases between. Germline V gives CDR1 MRHNA, CDR2 SNTAGT. There are 13 residues in the CDR3. The CDR3 nucleotides read TGTGCCAGCAGTGACGAGGGAGGCAATGAGCAGTTCTTC. It encodes CASSDEGGNEQFF.

V gene TRBV7-2 combines with J gene TRBJ1-5, with a tentative D call TRBD1 (6 bases). Looked up from germline, CDR1 is SGHTA and CDR2 is FQGNSA. This CDR3 has 14 residues. V was pared by 5 bases and J by 0 bases, with 8 bases between. The CDR3 loop reads CASSLGASNQPQHF. CDR3 in DNA: TGTGCCAGCAGCCTGGGGGCTAGCAATCAGCCCCAGCATTTT.

This chain connects TRBV14 to TRBJ2-2; no clear D gene. Trimming shortened V by 4 bases and J by 5 bases, and 8 bases separated the two germline ends. Germline CDR1 SGHDN, CDR2 FVKESK. The CDR3 loop spans 13 amino acids. In nucleotides, the CDR3 is TGTGCCAGCAGCCGTATAATAACCGGGGAGCTGTTTTTT. This encodes CASSRIITGELFF.

The chain carries TRBV29-1 and TRBJ2-7; D possibly corresponds to TRBD2 (6 bases). Trimming removed 4 bases at V and 4 bases at J, with 17 bases between. Germline values: CDR1 SQVTM, CDR2 ANQGSEA. The CDR3 totals 14 residues. CDR3 DNA: TGCAGCGTTGTGATTACGGGGGTGTATTACGAGCAGTACTTC. It is translated as CSVVITGVYYEQYF.